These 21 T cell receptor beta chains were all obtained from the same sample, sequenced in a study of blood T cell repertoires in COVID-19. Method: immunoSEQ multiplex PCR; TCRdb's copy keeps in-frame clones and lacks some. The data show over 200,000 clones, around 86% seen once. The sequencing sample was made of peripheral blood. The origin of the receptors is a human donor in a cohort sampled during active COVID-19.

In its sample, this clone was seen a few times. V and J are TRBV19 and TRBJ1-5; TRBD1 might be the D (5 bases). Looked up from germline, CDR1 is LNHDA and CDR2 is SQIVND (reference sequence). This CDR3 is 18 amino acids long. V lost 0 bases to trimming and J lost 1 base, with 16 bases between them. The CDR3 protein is CASSIDRLQGASNQPQHF. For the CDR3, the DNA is TGTGCCAGTAGTATAGATCGGCTCCAAGGGGCAAGCAATCAGCCCCAGCATTTT.

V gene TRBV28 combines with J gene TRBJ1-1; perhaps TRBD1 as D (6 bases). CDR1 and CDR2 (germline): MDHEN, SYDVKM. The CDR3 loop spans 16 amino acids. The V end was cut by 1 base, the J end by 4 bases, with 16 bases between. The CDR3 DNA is TGTGCCAGCAGTTTATCCAGGGGATTATGGACCACTGAAGCTTTCTTT. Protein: CASSLSRGLWTTEAFF.

The CDR3 DNA reads TGTGCCAGCAGCCTTCTGGGGGCGGCAGGTGGCTACACCTTC. This sequence encodes CASSLLGAAGGYTF. The chain links TRBV3-1 (or the pseudogene TRBV3-2) to TRBJ1-2; TRBD1 might be the D (6 bases). The germline V gene encodes CDR1 LGHDT and CDR2 YNNKEL (reference sequence). V dropped 4 bases and J dropped 7 bases, with 16 bases sitting between them. The CDR3 spans 14 residues.

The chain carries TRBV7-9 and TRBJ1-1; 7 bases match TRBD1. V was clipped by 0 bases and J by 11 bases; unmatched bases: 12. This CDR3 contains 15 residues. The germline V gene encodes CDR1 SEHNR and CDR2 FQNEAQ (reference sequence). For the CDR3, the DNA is TGTGCCAGCAGCTTAGCGGGAGCAGGGGGTAAGAGGGCTTTCTTT. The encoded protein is CASSLAGAGGKRAFF.

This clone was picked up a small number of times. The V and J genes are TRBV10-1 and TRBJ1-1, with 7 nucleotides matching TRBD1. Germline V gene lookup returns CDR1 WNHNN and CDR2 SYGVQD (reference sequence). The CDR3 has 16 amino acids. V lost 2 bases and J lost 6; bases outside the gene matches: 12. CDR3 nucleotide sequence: TGCGCCAGCAGTGAGGAAGGCACAGGGGAGAAGCCTGAAGCTTTCTTT. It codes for CASSEEGTGEKPEAFF.

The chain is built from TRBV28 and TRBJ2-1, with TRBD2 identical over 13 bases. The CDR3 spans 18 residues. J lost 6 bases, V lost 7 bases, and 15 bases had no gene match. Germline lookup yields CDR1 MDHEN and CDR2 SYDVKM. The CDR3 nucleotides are TGTGCCAGCACCCCAGCGAGCTTGGGGACTAGCGGGACCAATGAGCAGTTCTTC. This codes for CASTPASLGTSGTNEQFF.

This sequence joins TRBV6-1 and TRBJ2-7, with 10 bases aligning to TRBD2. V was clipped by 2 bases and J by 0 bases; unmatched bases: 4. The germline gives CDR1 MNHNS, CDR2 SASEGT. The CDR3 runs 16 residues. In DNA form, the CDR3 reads TGTGCCAGCAGTGAACCTAGCGGGAGATCCTCCTACGAGCAGTACTTC. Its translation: CASSEPSGRSSYEQYF.

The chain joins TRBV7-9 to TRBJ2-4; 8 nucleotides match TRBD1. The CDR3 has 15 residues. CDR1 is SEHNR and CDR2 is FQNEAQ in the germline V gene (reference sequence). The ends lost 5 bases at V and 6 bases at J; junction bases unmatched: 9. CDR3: CASSPGQGLRNIQYF. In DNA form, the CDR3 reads TGTGCCAGCAGCCCCGGACAGGGCCTGAGAAACATTCAGTACTTC. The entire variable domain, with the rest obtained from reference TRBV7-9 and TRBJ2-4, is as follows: DTGVSQNPRHKITKRGQNVTFRCDPISEHNRLYWYRQTLGQGPEFLTYFQNEAQLEKSRLLSDRFSAERPKGSFSTLEIQRTEQGDSAMYLCASSPGQGLRNIQYFGAGTRLSVL.

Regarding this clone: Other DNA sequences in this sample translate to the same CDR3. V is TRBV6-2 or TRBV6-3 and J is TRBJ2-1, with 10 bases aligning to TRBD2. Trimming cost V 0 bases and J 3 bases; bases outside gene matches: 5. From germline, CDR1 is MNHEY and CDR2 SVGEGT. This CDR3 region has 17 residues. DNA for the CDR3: TGTGCCAGCAGTTACTCCCCCCTAGCGGGAGTCTACAATGAGCAGTTCTTC. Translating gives CASSYSPLAGVYNEQFF.

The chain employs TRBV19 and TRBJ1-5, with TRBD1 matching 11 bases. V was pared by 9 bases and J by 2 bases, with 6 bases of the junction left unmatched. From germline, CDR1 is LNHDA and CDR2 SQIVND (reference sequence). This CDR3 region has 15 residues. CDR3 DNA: TGTGCCAGCGGGGACAGGGGGTCCGGCAATCAGCCCCAGCATTTT. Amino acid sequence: CASGDRGSGNQPQHF.

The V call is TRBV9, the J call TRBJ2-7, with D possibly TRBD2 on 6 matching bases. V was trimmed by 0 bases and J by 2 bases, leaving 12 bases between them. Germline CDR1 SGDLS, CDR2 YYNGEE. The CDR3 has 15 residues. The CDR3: CASSVAGRGPYEQYF. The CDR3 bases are TGTGCCAGCAGCGTAGCAGGGCGGGGACCCTACGAGCAGTACTTC.

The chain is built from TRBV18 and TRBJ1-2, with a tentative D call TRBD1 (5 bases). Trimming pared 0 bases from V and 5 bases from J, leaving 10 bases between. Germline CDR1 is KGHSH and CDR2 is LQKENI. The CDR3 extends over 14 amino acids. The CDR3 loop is CASSPPDTGYGYTF. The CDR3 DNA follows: TGTGCCAGCTCACCACCGGACACTGGGTATGGCTACACCTTC.

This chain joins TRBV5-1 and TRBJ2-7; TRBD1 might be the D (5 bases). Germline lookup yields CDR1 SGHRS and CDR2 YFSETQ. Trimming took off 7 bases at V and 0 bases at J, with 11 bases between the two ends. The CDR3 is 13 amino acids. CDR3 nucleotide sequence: TGCGCCAGCCGCCCGACAGCCTCCTACGAGCAGTACTTC. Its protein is CASRPTASYEQYF.

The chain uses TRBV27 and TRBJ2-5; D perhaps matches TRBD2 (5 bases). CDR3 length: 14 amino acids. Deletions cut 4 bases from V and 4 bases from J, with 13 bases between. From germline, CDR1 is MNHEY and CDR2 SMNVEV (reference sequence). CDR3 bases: TGTGCCAGCAGTTCCCACCCGGCGGGAGAGACCCAGTACTTC. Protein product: CASSSHPAGETQYF.

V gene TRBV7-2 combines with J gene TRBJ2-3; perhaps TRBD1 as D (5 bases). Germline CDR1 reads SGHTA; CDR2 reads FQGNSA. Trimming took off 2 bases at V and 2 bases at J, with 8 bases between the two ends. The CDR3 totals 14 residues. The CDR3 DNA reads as TGTGCCAGCAGCTTACGGACAACCACAGATACGCAGTATTTT. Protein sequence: CASSLRTTTDTQYF.

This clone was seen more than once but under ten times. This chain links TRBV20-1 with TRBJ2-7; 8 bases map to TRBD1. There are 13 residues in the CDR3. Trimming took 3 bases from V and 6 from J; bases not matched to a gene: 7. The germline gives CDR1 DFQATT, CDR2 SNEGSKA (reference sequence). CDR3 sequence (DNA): TGCAGTGCTAGTGAGACAGGGGTAGGCGAGCAGTACTTC. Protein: CSASETGVGEQYF.

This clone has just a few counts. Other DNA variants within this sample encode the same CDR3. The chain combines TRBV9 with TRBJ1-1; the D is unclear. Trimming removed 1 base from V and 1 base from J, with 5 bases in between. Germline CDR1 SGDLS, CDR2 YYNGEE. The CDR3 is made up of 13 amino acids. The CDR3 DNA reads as TGTGCCAGCAGCGTACGGGGGAACACTGAAGCTTTCTTT. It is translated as CASSVRGNTEAFF.

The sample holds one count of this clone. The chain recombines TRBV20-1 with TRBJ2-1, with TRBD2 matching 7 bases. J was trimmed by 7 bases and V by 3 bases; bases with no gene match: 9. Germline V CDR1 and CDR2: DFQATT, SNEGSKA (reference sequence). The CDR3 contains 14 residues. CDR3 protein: CSASGGRGRNEQFF. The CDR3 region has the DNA TGCAGTGCTAGTGGCGGGAGAGGGCGGAATGAGCAGTTCTTC.

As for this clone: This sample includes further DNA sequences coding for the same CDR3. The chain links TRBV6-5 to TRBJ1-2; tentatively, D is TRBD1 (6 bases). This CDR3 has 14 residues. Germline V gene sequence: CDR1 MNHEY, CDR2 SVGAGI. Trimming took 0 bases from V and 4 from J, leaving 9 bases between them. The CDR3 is CASSYSTGIYGYTF. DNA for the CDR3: TGTGCCAGCAGTTACTCGACAGGAATCTATGGCTACACCTTC.

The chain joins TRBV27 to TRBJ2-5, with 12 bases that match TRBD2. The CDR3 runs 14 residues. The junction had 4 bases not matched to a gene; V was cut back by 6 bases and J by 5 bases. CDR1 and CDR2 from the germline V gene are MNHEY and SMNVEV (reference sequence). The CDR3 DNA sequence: TGTGCCAGCAGCGGGACTAGCGGGTGGGAGACCCAGTACTTC. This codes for CASSGTSGWETQYF.

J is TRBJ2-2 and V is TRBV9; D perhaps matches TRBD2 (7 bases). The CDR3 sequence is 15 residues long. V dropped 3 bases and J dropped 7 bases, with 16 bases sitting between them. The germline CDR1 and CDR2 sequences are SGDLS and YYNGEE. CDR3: CASSEGGGVVGELFF. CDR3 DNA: TGTGCCAGCAGCGAGGGCGGGGGCGTTGTCGGGGAGCTGTTTTTT.